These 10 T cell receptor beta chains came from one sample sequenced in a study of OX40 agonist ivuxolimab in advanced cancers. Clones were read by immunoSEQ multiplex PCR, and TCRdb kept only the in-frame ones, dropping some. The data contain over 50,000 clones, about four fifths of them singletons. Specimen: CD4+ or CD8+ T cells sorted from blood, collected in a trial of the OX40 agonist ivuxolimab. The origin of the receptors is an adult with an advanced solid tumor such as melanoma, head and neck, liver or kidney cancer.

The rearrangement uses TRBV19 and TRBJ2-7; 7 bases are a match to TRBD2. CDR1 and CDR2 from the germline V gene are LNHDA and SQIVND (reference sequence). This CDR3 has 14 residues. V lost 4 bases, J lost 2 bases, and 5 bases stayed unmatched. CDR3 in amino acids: CASSTALAAYEQYF. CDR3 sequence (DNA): TGTGCCAGTAGTACGGCGCTAGCGGCCTACGAGCAGTACTTC.

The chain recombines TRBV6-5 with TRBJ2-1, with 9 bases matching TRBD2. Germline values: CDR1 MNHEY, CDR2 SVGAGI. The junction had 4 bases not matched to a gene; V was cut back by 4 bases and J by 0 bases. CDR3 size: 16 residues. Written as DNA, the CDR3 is TGTGCCAGCAGTTTCGGCGGGGGGGACTCCTACAATGAGCAGTTCTTC. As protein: CASSFGGGDSYNEQFF.

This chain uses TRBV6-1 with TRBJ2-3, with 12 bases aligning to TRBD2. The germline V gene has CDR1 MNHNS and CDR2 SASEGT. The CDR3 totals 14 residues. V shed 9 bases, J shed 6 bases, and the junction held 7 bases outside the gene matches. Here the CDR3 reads CASSSGGERDTQYF. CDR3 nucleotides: TGTGCCAGTTCTAGCGGGGGGGAAAGGGATACGCAGTATTTT.

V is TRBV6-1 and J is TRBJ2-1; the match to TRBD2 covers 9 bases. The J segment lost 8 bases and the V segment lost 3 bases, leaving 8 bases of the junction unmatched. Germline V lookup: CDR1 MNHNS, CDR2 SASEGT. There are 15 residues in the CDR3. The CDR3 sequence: CASSDRGLAFDEQFF. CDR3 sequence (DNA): TGTGCCAGCAGTGATCGGGGACTAGCTTTTGATGAGCAGTTCTTC.

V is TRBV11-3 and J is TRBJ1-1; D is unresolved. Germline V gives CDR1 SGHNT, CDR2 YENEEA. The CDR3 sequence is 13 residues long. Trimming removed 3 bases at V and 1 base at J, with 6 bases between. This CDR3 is CASSFGPNTEAFF. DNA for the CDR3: TGTGCCAGCAGCTTCGGGCCGAACACTGAAGCTTTCTTT.

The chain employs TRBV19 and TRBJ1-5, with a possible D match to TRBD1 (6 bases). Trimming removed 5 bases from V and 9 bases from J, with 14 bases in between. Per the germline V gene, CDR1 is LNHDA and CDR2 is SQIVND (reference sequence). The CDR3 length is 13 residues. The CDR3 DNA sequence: TGTGCCAGTAGTGAAGGGGGACGGGGGCCCCAGCATTTT. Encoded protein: CASSEGGRGPQHF. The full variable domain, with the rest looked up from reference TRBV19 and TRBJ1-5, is DGGITQSPKYLFRKEGQNVTLSCEQNLNHDAMYWYRQDPGQGLRLIYYSQIVNDFQKGDIAEGYSVSREKKESFPLTVTSAQKNPTAFYLCASSEGGRGPQHFGDGTRLSIL.

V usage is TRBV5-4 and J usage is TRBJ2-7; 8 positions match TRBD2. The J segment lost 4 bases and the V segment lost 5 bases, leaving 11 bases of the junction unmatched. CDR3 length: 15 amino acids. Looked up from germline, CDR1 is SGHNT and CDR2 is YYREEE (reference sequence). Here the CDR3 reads CASSRGIAGTYEQYF. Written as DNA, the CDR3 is TGTGCCAGCAGTAGGGGTATAGCGGGGACATACGAGCAGTACTTC. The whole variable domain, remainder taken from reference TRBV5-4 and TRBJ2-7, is ETGVTQSPTHLIKTRGQQVTLRCSSQSGHNTVSWYQQALGQGPQFIFQYYREEENGRGNFPPRFSGLQFPNYSSELNVNALELDDSALYLCASSRGIAGTYEQYFGPGTRLTVT.

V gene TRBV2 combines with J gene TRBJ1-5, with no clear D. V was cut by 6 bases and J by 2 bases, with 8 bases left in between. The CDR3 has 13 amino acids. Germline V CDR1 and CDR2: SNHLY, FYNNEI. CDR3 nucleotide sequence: TGTGCCAGCAGGGCGATGGGCAATCAGCCCCAGCATTTT. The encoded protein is CASRAMGNQPQHF.

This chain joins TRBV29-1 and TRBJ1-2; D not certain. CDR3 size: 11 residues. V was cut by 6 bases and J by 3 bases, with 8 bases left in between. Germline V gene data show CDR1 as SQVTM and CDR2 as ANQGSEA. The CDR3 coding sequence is TGCAGCGTAGGTAGGGACTATGGCTACACCTTC. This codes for CSVGRDYGYTF.

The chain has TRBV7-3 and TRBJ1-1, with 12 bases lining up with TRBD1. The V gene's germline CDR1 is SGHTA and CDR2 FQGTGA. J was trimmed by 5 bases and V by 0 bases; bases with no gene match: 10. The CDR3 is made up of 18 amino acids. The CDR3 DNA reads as TGTGCCAGCAGCTTAACCGGGACAGGGGGCGCCTATGGTACTGAAGCTTTCTTT. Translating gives CASSLTGTGGAYGTEAFF.